This passage covers 6 T cell receptor beta chains from one sample sequenced in a study of control samples from healthy donors and cancer patients. Repertoires were generated with immunoSEQ multiplex PCR, while TCRdb's copy carries only in-frame clones and drops some. The table has some 110,000 clones, approximately 90% seen once. The specimen sequenced was blood. These TCRs come from a woman between 65 and 79 years old in good health.

The chain employs TRBV25-1 and TRBJ1-2; D unresolved. The germline gives CDR1 MGHDK, CDR2 SYGVNS. Trimming removed 2 bases at V and 4 bases at J, with 14 bases between. The CDR3 sequence is 15 residues long. Here the CDR3 reads CASSEGSRATYGYTF. As DNA, the CDR3 is TGTGCCAGCAGTGAAGGCTCAAGGGCCACCTATGGCTACACCTTC.

Here the CDR3 DNA reads TGTGCCAGCAGCCGGGACAGGGAGACAGATACGCAGTATTTT. Translating gives CASSRDRETDTQYF. The V gene is TRBV7-3, the J gene TRBJ2-3; 9 bases are a match to TRBD1. CDR1 and CDR2 (germline): SGHTA, FQGTGA. V lost 5 bases to trimming and J lost 3 bases; unmatched junction nucleotides: 3. The CDR3 is 14 amino acids. The full variable domain, rest sourced from reference TRBV7-3 and TRBJ2-3, is GAGVSQTPSNKVTEKGKYVELRCDPISGHTALYWYRQSLGQGPEFLIYFQGTGAADDSGLPNDRFFAVRPEGSVSTLKIQRTERGDSAVYLCASSRDRETDTQYFGPGTRLTVL.

This chain uses TRBV29-1 with TRBJ2-7, with D tentatively TRBD2 (6 bases). Per germline, CDR1 SQVTM and CDR2 ANQGSEA. The CDR3 contains 11 residues. V shed 6 bases and J shed 5 bases, with 11 bases lying between them. The chain's CDR3 is CSVATGDEQYF. CDR3 coding DNA: TGCAGCGTGGCCACGGGAGACGAGCAGTACTTC.

This clone was detected only a few times. The V and J genes are TRBV6-5 and TRBJ2-7, with 9 bases aligning to TRBD1. Germline CDR1 is MNHEY and CDR2 is SVGAGI. Losses at the gene ends were 2 bases for V and 4 bases for J; bases not matched to a gene: 3. The length of the CDR3 is 14 residues. CDR3 sequence (DNA): TGTGCCAGCAGTTACGAGGGACAGGGTTACGAGCAGTACTTC. Protein: CASSYEGQGYEQYF.

The chain recombines TRBV4-2 with TRBJ2-7; 11 bases line up with TRBD2. The CDR3 totals 16 residues. CDR1 LGHNA and CDR2 YNFKEQ come from the germline V gene. V lost 2 bases to trimming and J lost 6 bases; unmatched junction nucleotides: 9. The CDR3 region is CASSQTFSGGASEQYF. In DNA, the CDR3 is TGTGCCAGCAGCCAAACCTTTAGCGGGGGGGCCTCCGAGCAGTACTTC.

The chain employs TRBV9 and TRBJ2-5; no reliable D call. Trimming removed 0 bases at V and 0 bases at J, with 6 bases between. The CDR3 is 14 residues long. Germline CDR1 reads SGDLS; CDR2 reads YYNGEE. Written as DNA, the CDR3 is TGTGCCAGCAGCGTAGGGTGGAACCAAGAGACCCAGTACTTC. Its translation: CASSVGWNQETQYF.